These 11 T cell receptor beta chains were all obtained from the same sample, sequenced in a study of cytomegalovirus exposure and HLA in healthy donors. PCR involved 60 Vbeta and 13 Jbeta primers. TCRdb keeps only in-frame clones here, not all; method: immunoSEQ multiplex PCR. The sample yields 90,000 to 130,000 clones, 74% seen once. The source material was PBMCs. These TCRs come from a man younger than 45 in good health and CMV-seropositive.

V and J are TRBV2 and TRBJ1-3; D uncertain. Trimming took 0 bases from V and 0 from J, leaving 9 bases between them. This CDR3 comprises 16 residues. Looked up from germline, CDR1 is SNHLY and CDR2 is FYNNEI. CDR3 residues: CASSEAALGSGNTIYF. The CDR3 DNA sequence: TGTGCCAGCAGTGAAGCCGCCCTAGGCTCTGGAAACACCATATATTTT. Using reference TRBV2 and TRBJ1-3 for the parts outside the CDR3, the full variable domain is EPEVTQTPSHQVTQMGQEVILRCVPISNHLYFYWYRQILGQKVEFLVSFYNNEISEKSEIFDDQFSVERPDGSNFTLKIRSTKLEDSAMYFCASSEAALGSGNTIYFGEGSWLTVV.

CDR3 sequence reads: CASSVQSGMYGYTF. In DNA form, the CDR3 reads TGTGCCAGCAGTGTACAGTCAGGGATGTATGGCTACACCTTC. The V and J genes are TRBV2 and TRBJ1-2, with D perhaps TRBD1 (5 bases). This CDR3 has 14 residues. With 4 bases removed from V and 5 bases from J, the gap between germline ends came to 14 bases. Looked up from germline, CDR1 is SNHLY and CDR2 is FYNNEI.

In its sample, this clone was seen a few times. CDR3 DNA sequence: TGTGCCAGCAGCTTGGATCCGGGACAGGTTAATTCACCCCTCCACTTT. This gives the protein CASSLDPGQVNSPLHF. The rearrangement joins TRBV5-4 to TRBJ1-6, with 8 nucleotides matching TRBD1. The V gene end was trimmed by 0 bases and the J gene end by 6 bases; junction bases not matched to a gene: 5. The germline gives CDR1 SGHNT, CDR2 YYREEE (reference sequence). This CDR3 is 16 amino acids long.

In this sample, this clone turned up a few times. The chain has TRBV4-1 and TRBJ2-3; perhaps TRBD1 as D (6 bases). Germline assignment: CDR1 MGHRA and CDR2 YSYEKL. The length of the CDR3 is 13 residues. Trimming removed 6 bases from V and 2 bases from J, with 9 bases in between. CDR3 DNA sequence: TGCGCCAGCAGACAGGGATCCACAGATACGCAGTATTTT. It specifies CASRQGSTDTQYF.

The CDR3 is CASSQDGWVGGYTF. The CDR3 coding sequence is TGCGCCAGCAGCCAAGATGGGTGGGTCGGGGGCTACACCTTC. The chain carries TRBV4-1 and TRBJ1-2, with D uncertain. V was cut by 0 bases and J by 8 bases, with 13 bases left in between. Germline-derived CDR1 and CDR2 are MGHRA and YSYEKL. There are 14 residues in the CDR3.

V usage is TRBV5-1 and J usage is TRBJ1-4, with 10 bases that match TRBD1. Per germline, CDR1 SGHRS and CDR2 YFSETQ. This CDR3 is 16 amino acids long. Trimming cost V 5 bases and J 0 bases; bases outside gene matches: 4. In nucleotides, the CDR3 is TGCGCCAGCAGGGGGACAGGGGATGCAACTAATGAAAAACTGTTTTTT. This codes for CASRGTGDATNEKLFF.

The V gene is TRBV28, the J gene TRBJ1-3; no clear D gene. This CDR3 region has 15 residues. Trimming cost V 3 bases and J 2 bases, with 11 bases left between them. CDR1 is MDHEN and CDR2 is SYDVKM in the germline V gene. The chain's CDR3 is CASSFPGRPGNTIYF. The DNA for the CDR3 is TGTGCCAGCAGTTTTCCTGGCAGGCCTGGAAACACCATATATTTT.

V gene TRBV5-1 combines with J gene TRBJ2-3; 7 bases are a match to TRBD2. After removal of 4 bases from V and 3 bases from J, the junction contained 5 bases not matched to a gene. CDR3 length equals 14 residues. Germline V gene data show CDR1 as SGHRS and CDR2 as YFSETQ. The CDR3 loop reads CASSTGLETDTQYF. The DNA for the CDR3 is TGCGCCAGCAGCACCGGACTAGAAACAGATACGCAGTATTTT.

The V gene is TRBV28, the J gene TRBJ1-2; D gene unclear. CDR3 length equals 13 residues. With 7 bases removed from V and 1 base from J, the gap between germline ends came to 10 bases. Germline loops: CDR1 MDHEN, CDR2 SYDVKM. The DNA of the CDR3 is TGTGCCAGCACCTCCCGGGTTAACTATGGCTACACCTTC. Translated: CASTSRVNYGYTF.

CDR3 residues: CASSLRAGQGETQYF. The CDR3 region has the DNA TGTGCCAGCAGCTTACGAGCGGGGCAAGGAGAGACCCAGTACTTC. The chain couples TRBV11-3 to TRBJ2-5; 7 nucleotides line up with TRBD2. The CDR3 has 15 residues. V was pared by 2 bases and J by 4 bases, with 7 bases of the junction left unmatched. The V gene's germline CDR1 is SGHNT and CDR2 YENEEA.

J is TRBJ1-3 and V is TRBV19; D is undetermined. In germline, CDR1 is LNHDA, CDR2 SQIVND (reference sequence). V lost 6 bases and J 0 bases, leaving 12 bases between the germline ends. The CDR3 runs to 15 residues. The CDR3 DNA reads TGTGCCAGTAGCGAAACAGCCGACTCTGGAAACACCATATATTTT. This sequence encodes CASSETADSGNTIYF.